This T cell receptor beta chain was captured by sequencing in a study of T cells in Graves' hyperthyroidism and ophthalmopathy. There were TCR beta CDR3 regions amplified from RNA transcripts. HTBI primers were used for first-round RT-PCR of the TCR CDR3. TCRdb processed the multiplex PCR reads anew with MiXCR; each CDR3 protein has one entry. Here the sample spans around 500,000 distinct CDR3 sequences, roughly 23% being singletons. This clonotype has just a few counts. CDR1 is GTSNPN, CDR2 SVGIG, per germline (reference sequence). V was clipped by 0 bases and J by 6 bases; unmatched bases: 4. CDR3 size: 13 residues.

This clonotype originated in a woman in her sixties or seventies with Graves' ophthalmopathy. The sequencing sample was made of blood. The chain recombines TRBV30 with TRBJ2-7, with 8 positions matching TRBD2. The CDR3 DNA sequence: TGTGCCTGGAGTGTACAGCTAGCGGGCGAGCAGTACTTC. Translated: CAWSVQLAGEQYF.